The 9 T cell receptor beta chains given below trace back to one sample, sequenced in a study of response to subunit inactivated influenza vaccine (dated by TCRdb to between 2017 and 2018). Receptor libraries were prepared by RT-PCR. The instrument given in TCRdb is Illumina HiSeq 2500. TCRdb's own reprocessing of the public reads used fastp at Q25 and MiXCR and kept productive beta chains. When rows share a CDR3 protein, they turn into one entry using the most common DNA and genes. For this sample there are about 190,000 distinct CDR3 sequences; around 14% appear just once. The top ten clonotypes cover roughly 25% of the sample. This specimen was CD8+ T cells sorted from PBMCs, taken 4 to 6 days after vaccination. Receptors originate from a man aged 45-60 years who received an inactivated influenza vaccine. Donor details come from another sample of the same person, matched by shared clones.

This clonotype was found a few times. The chain couples TRBV6-2 or TRBV6-3 to TRBJ2-1; TRBD2 agrees at 11 bases. V was clipped by 6 bases and J by 3 bases; unmatched bases: 10. CDR3 length equals 17 residues. Germline CDR1 MNHEY, CDR2 SVGEGT. CDR3 sequence (DNA): TGTGCCAGCAGCCATAACCCGGGACTAGCGGTCTACAATGAGCAGTTCTTC. Its protein product is CASSHNPGLAVYNEQFF.

This clonotype occurred a few times. The CDR3 coding sequence is TGCAGTGCTAGATCGTCGACTAGAGGAGACACCGGGGAGCTGTTTTTT. Residues: CSARSSTRGDTGELFF. The rearrangement joins TRBV20-1 to TRBJ2-2; D is possibly TRBD2 (6 bases). V was pared by 2 bases and J by 3 bases, with 16 bases between. Germline-derived CDR1 and CDR2 are DFQATT and SNEGSKA (reference sequence). This CDR3 contains 16 residues.

This clonotype was detected only a few times. The chain has TRBV10-3 and TRBJ2-1; D perhaps matches TRBD2 (6 bases). V was pared by 7 bases and J by 3 bases, with 16 bases between. The CDR3 is 15 residues long. Germline CDR1 reads ENHRY; CDR2 reads SYGVKD. CDR3 amino acids: CAITDSGVLYNEQFF. The CDR3 DNA reads as TGTGCCATCACTGATTCGGGAGTGCTCTACAATGAGCAGTTCTTC.

V gene TRBV3-1 combines with J gene TRBJ1-6; TRBD1 is a possible D gene (6 bases). Germline-derived CDR1 and CDR2 are LGHDT and YNNKEL (reference sequence). Trimming cost V 0 bases and J 8 bases, with 11 bases left between them. CDR3 length: 15 residues. CDR3 region: CASSQDHAGDSPLHF. CDR3 in DNA: TGTGCCAGCAGCCAAGATCACGCAGGGGATTCACCCCTCCACTTT.

To note about this clonotype: A much larger clone lies a single base off, so this may be a read error. CDR3 protein: CGSSLEPGDSYEQYF. The CDR3 DNA reads TGCGGCAGCAGCTTGGAACCAGGAGATTCCTACGAGCAGTACTTC. The chain employs TRBV5-1 and TRBJ2-7, with D unclear. This CDR3 is built from 15 residues. The V gene's germline CDR1 is SGHRS and CDR2 YFSETQ.

The chain joins TRBV9 to TRBJ2-2; D may be TRBD1 (7 bases). Trimming cost V 4 bases and J 5 bases, with 15 bases left between them. The CDR3 consists of 15 residues. The germline CDR1 and CDR2 sequences are SGDLS and YYNGEE. The CDR3 region has the DNA TGTGCCAGCAGCCGGGTGGCAGGGGGGACCGGGGAGCTGTTTTTT. Its translation: CASSRVAGGTGELFF.

V gene TRBV11-2 combines with J gene TRBJ1-2; weak D call: TRBD1 (6 bases). The CDR3 extends over 13 amino acids. Germline values: CDR1 SGHAT, CDR2 FQNNGV. The germline V and J ends were trimmed by 6 bases and 6 bases, with 14 bases remaining between them. CDR3 loop: CASSRWGQDGYTF. The CDR3 nucleotides read TGTGCCAGCAGTCGTTGGGGACAAGATGGCTACACCTTC.

In regard to this clonotype: A much more abundant neighbour one base away suggests this may be a read error. This chain uses TRBV6-5 with TRBJ2-7, with D hard to call. The CDR3 is made up of 16 amino acids. Germline V gene data show CDR1 as MNHEY and CDR2 as SVGAGI. The CDR3 DNA reads TGTGCCAGCAGTTACTCCTCATTCACCATCTCCTACGAGCAGGACTTC. It encodes CASSYSSFTISYEQDF.

This clonotype occurred many times. The chain employs TRBV12-3 or TRBV12-4 and TRBJ2-5, with 8 nucleotides matching TRBD1. Trimming took 5 bases from V and 3 from J; bases not matched to a gene: 8. The CDR3 totals 15 residues. The CDR3 DNA reads as TGTGCCAGCAGTCCCCAACGGGGACAGGAAGAGACCCAGTACTTC. It is translated as CASSPQRGQEETQYF.